The 29 T cell receptor beta chains below all came from one sample that was sequenced in a study of blood T cell repertoires in COVID-19. Method: immunoSEQ multiplex PCR; TCRdb's copy keeps in-frame clones and lacks some. The sample shows about 210,000 clones, roughly 88% of them seen only once. The sample was peripheral blood. Receptors were obtained from a man between 40 and 49 years old who had recovered from COVID-19.

The chain recombines TRBV6-5 with TRBJ2-5; no reliable D call. Per the germline V gene, CDR1 is MNHEY and CDR2 is SVGAGI. The CDR3 loop spans 14 amino acids. V was clipped by 7 bases and J by 7 bases, with 19 bases between them. CDR3 protein: CASILTHGAWTQYF. As DNA, the CDR3 is TGTGCCAGCATCTTAACCCACGGAGCTTGGACCCAGTACTTC.

The J gene is TRBJ1-2, the V gene TRBV7-9; D remains unclear. CDR3 length: 12 residues. Germline CDR1 is SEHNR and CDR2 is FQNEAQ (reference sequence). The germline V and J ends were trimmed by 4 bases and 8 bases, with 11 bases remaining between them. The CDR3 sequence: CASSSPLLGYTF. As DNA, the CDR3 is TGTGCCAGCAGCTCGCCTCTATTAGGCTACACCTTC.

The chain couples TRBV12-3 or TRBV12-4 to TRBJ1-3; the match to TRBD1 covers 7 bases. The CDR3 sequence is 12 residues long. The V and J ends lost 7 bases and 7 bases, in that order; junction bases with no gene match: 4. The CDR3 DNA is TGTGCCAGCAACCCACAGGGGAACACCATATATTTT. This sequence encodes CASNPQGNTIYF.

The chain is built from TRBV2 and TRBJ1-3; 7 bases map to TRBD1. The CDR3 is 14 amino acids. The V and J ends lost 10 bases and 2 bases, in that order; junction bases with no gene match: 8. Germline values: CDR1 SNHLY, CDR2 FYNNEI. CDR3: CATRQGSPGNTIYF. The CDR3 DNA is TGTGCCACCAGACAGGGATCCCCTGGAAACACCATATATTTT. Supplemented by reference TRBV2 and TRBJ1-3, the full variable domain reads EPEVTQTPSHQVTQMGQEVILRCVPISNHLYFYWYRQILGQKVEFLVSFYNNEISEKSEIFDDQFSVERPDGSNFTLKIRSTKLEDSAMYFCATRQGSPGNTIYFGEGSWLTVV.

This chain's CDR3 is CASKHQEKLFF. Here the CDR3 DNA reads TGTGCCTCCAAACATCAAGAAAAACTGTTTTTT. The V call is TRBV30, the J call TRBJ1-4; D gene uncertain. This CDR3 has 11 residues. Germline V gene lookup returns CDR1 GTSNPN and CDR2 SVGIG (reference sequence). V shed 7 bases and J shed 8 bases, with 11 bases lying between them. Based on the CDR3 plus reference TRBV30 and TRBJ1-4, the full variable domain is SQTIHQWPATLVQPVGSPLSLECTVEGTSNPNLYWYRQAAGRGLQLLFYSVGIGQISSEVPQNLSASRPQDRQFILSSKKLLLSDSGFYLCASKHQEKLFFGSGTQLSVL.

This clone was seen a few times. The chain recombines TRBV29-1 with TRBJ1-2; 8 bases align to TRBD1. Trimming at V came to 3 bases and at J to 6 bases, leaving 9 bases not matched to a gene. The CDR3 is 14 residues long. Germline V gives CDR1 SQVTM, CDR2 ANQGSEA. CDR3 DNA: TGCAGCGTTGATCGGACAGGGCCGGAACATGGCTACACCTTC. Translating gives CSVDRTGPEHGYTF.

Here the CDR3 reads CASSHRTGTNEQFF. Here the CDR3 DNA reads TGTGCCAGCTCACACAGGACAGGGACGAATGAGCAGTTCTTC. The rearrangement uses TRBV18 and TRBJ2-1, with 8 bases that match TRBD1. CDR1 KGHSH and CDR2 LQKENI come from the germline V gene. The trim removed 4 bases at V and 7 bases at J, leaving 6 bases unmatched. The CDR3 sequence is 14 residues long.

The V gene is TRBV9, the J gene TRBJ2-1; 8 bases fit TRBD1. V trimming: 1 base; J trimming: 10 bases; junction bases outside the gene matches: 10. Germline V lookup: CDR1 SGDLS, CDR2 YYNGEE. The CDR3 totals 15 residues. The CDR3 bases are TGTGCCAGCAGCGTATCAACAGCCGGGACAGGCGAGCAGTTCTTC. This gives the protein CASSVSTAGTGEQFF.

The genes are TRBV29-1 and TRBJ2-7; D gene unclear. Trimming stripped 2 bases from V and 2 bases from J, with 7 bases between. Germline CDR1 is SQVTM and CDR2 is ANQGSEA. The CDR3 loop spans 12 amino acids. The CDR3 is CSVEYGAYEQYF. For the CDR3, the DNA is TGCAGCGTTGAATACGGAGCCTACGAGCAGTACTTC.

This clone was observed once. The V gene is TRBV2, the J gene TRBJ2-4; D perhaps matches TRBD1 (6 bases). CDR1 is SNHLY and CDR2 is FYNNEI in the germline V gene. V lost 11 bases, J lost 8 bases, and 16 bases lay in between. The length of the CDR3 is 12 residues. The CDR3 region has the DNA TGTGCCTCCAAGGGGGAGATAGACATTCAGTACTTC. This encodes CASKGEIDIQYF.

The V gene is TRBV9, the J gene TRBJ2-1, with 10 bases fitting TRBD2. J was trimmed by 6 bases and V by 4 bases; bases with no gene match: 10. The germline CDR1 and CDR2 sequences are SGDLS and YYNGEE. CDR3 length: 16 amino acids. CDR3 loop: CASSPRGSGGSNEQFF. The CDR3 bases are TGTGCCAGCAGCCCCCGGGGTAGCGGGGGGTCCAATGAGCAGTTCTTC.

V and J are TRBV5-1 and TRBJ2-7, with D perhaps TRBD2 (6 bases). CDR1 is SGHRS and CDR2 is YFSETQ in the germline V gene. The CDR3 is 16 residues long. V lost 1 base to trimming and J lost 3 bases, with 17 bases between them. The CDR3 nucleotides are TGCGCCAGCAGCTTGCGAGGAGGGGATCTTAACTACGAGCAGTACTTC. Translated: CASSLRGGDLNYEQYF. The whole variable domain, filled in from reference TRBV5-1 and TRBJ2-7, reads KAGVTQTPRYLIKTRGQQVTLSCSPISGHRSVSWYQQTPGQGLQFLFEYFSETQRNKGNFPGRFSGRQFSNSRSEMNVSTLELGDSALYLCASSLRGGDLNYEQYFGPGTRLTVT.

The rearrangement joins TRBV10-1 to TRBJ1-3; 8 nucleotides agree with TRBD1. Germline CDR1 and CDR2: WNHNN and SYGVQD (reference sequence). This CDR3 is 13 amino acids long. V dropped 9 bases and J dropped 8; count of bases not matched to a gene: 9. This chain's CDR3 is CASSRGPRDTIYF. CDR3 bases: TGCGCCAGTTCCAGGGGGCCCCGGGACACCATATATTTT.

The CDR3 DNA sequence: TGCGCCAGCAGCTTAGCCGGGACTCTTAGGGAGCAGTTCTTC. This codes for CASSLAGTLREQFF. The gene calls are TRBV5-1 and TRBJ2-1; a possible D gene is TRBD2 (6 bases). Germline CDR1 is SGHRS and CDR2 is YFSETQ. Trimming took off 2 bases at V and 10 bases at J, with 16 bases between the two ends. This CDR3 comprises 14 residues.

This sequence joins TRBV2 and TRBJ2-7, with TRBD1 matching 7 bases. The CDR3 totals 14 residues. V was pared by 2 bases and J by 4 bases, with 5 bases of the junction left unmatched. Germline values: CDR1 SNHLY, CDR2 FYNNEI. DNA of the CDR3: TGTGCCAGCAGTGAACGGACAGGACCATACGAGCAGTACTTC. Translated: CASSERTGPYEQYF.

This clone was seen once. V gene TRBV7-2 combines with J gene TRBJ1-2; 12 nucleotides line up with TRBD1. The CDR3 loop spans 15 amino acids. The V and J ends lost 5 bases and 4 bases, in that order; junction bases with no gene match: 5. CDR1 and CDR2 from the germline V gene are SGHTA and FQGNSA. The CDR3 here is CASSPGTGGRYGYTF. The CDR3 coding sequence is TGTGCCAGCAGCCCAGGGACAGGGGGCCGCTATGGCTACACCTTC.

This clone was seen a single time. The V gene is TRBV7-9, the J gene TRBJ2-5; 11 bases align to TRBD1. The CDR3 extends over 15 amino acids. The junction had 1 base not matched to a gene; V was cut back by 3 bases and J by 1 base. CDR1 and CDR2 from the germline V gene are SEHNR and FQNEAQ (reference sequence). CDR3 coding DNA: TGTGCCAGCAGCTTCGGGACAGGGGGCCAAGAGACCCAGTACTTC. This gives the protein CASSFGTGGQETQYF.

The chain combines TRBV27 with TRBJ2-7; D may be TRBD2 (5 bases). The ends were cut back, 5 bases at V and 2 bases at J, with 16 bases in the middle. Germline V gives CDR1 MNHEY, CDR2 SMNVEV (reference sequence). The CDR3 is 15 residues long. CDR3 amino acids: CASSLPGVPPYEQYF. In DNA form, the CDR3 reads TGTGCCAGCAGTCTTCCCGGGGTACCACCCTACGAGCAGTACTTC.

This chain connects TRBV19 to TRBJ2-7; the match to TRBD1 covers 8 bases. Trimming at V came to 5 bases and at J to 1 base, leaving 13 bases not matched to a gene. Germline V gives CDR1 LNHDA, CDR2 SQIVND (reference sequence). This CDR3 spans 17 amino acids. The CDR3 loop is CASSPSQGARPSYEQYF. In nucleotides, the CDR3 is TGTGCCAGTAGTCCCAGTCAGGGGGCGAGACCATCCTACGAGCAGTACTTC.

The chain couples TRBV10-1 to TRBJ2-3, with a weak D call TRBD1 (6 bases). Germline CDR1 is WNHNN and CDR2 is SYGVQD (reference sequence). The CDR3 is 13 residues long. The germline V and J ends were trimmed by 2 bases and 6 bases, with 9 bases remaining between them. The CDR3 region is CASSEGGQDTQYF. DNA of the CDR3: TGCGCCAGCAGTGAGGGGGGCCAGGATACGCAGTATTTT.

The chain recombines TRBV30 with TRBJ2-7; 9 bases match TRBD1. J gave up 7 bases and V 3 bases, and 13 bases lay outside the gene matches. The CDR3 is 15 residues long. CDR1 is GTSNPN and CDR2 is SVGIG in the germline V gene (reference sequence). The CDR3 here is CAWRTPRTGVREQYF. In DNA, the CDR3 is TGTGCCTGGAGAACACCTCGGACAGGGGTTCGGGAGCAGTACTTC.

The V gene is TRBV5-4, the J gene TRBJ2-7, with TRBD2 matching over 8 bases. Germline V CDR1 and CDR2: SGHNT, YYREEE (reference sequence). The CDR3 runs 15 residues. V was pared by 2 bases and J by 4 bases, with 8 bases of the junction left unmatched. The CDR3 DNA follows: TGTGCCAGCAGCTTTACTAGCGGATTTTCTTACGAGCAGTACTTC. Translating gives CASSFTSGFSYEQYF.

The chain links TRBV15 to TRBJ1-5, with 7 nucleotides matching TRBD1. The CDR3 covers 14 residues. In germline, CDR1 is LNHNV, CDR2 YYDKDF (reference sequence). Germline trimming cut 5 bases from V and 5 bases from J; bases unmatched to any gene: 6. The CDR3 region is CATSSRQGDQPQHF. CDR3 sequence (DNA): TGTGCCACCAGCTCTCGACAGGGTGATCAGCCCCAGCATTTT.

The chain is built from TRBV25-1 and TRBJ2-7; 8 bases map to TRBD1. The CDR3 runs 18 residues. The germline V gene has CDR1 MGHDK and CDR2 SYGVNS. V shed 2 bases, J shed 3 bases, and the junction held 15 bases outside the gene matches. The CDR3, as DNA: TGTGCCAGCAGTGAAGACAGGGGTAGAGCGGAAGGGTACTACGAGCAGTACTTC. Its protein is CASSEDRGRAEGYYEQYF.

J is TRBJ2-1 and V is TRBV4-1, with D possibly being TRBD2 (6 bases). Germline-derived CDR1 and CDR2 are MGHRA and YSYEKL. The V end was cut by 1 base, the J end by 3 bases, with 19 bases between. This CDR3 region has 18 residues. DNA for the CDR3: TGCGCCAGCAGCCAAGTCCCCCCCCAGGGAGGAGGCTACAATGAGCAGTTCTTC. This codes for CASSQVPPQGGGYNEQFF.

The J gene is TRBJ2-2, the V gene TRBV5-1; TRBD2 matches 9 bases. This CDR3 is built from 13 residues. V lost 7 bases to trimming and J lost 6 bases; unmatched junction nucleotides: 4. Looked up from germline, CDR1 is SGHRS and CDR2 is YFSETQ. CDR3 sequence (DNA): TGCGCCAGCGGGCTAGCGGGATCCGGGGAGCTGTTTTTT. Amino acids: CASGLAGSGELFF.

V gene TRBV7-9 combines with J gene TRBJ2-2; D gene ambiguous. Trimming removed 0 bases at V and 1 base at J, with 3 bases between. The V gene's germline CDR1 is SEHNR and CDR2 FQNEAQ (reference sequence). The CDR3 spans 14 residues. CDR3 protein: CASSLAQNTGELFF. In nucleotides, the CDR3 is TGTGCCAGCAGCTTAGCCCAGAACACCGGGGAGCTGTTTTTT.

The chain recombines TRBV6-2 or TRBV6-3 with TRBJ2-7; D is possibly TRBD2 (6 bases). The CDR3 sequence is 18 residues long. Germline-derived CDR1 and CDR2 are MNHEY and SVGEGT. V was shortened by 2 bases and J by 5 bases, with 25 bases between the two germline ends. The CDR3 here is CASSYTEGLVGSSNEQYF. Here the CDR3 DNA reads TGTGCCAGCAGTTACACGGAGGGGCTCGTGGGTTCTTCTAACGAGCAGTACTTC.

The rearrangement links TRBV4-1 to TRBJ2-5; TRBD1 is a possible D gene (6 bases). Trimming cost V 3 bases and J 0 bases, with 14 bases left between them. Per the germline V gene, CDR1 is MGHRA and CDR2 is YSYEKL. CDR3 length: 16 amino acids. This CDR3 is CASSQGAYLYQETQYF. Here the CDR3 DNA reads TGCGCCAGCAGCCAGGGGGCTTATTTGTACCAAGAGACCCAGTACTTC.